In its sample, the clone carrying this T cell receptor (beta chain) was seen a few times. Antigen: not known. RNA transcripts provided the source from which TCR beta CDR3 regions were amplified. The TCR CDR3 first-round RT-PCR relied on the HTBI primer set. TCRdb reprocessed the multiplex PCR reads with MiXCR, giving one entry per CDR3 protein. The sample lists approximately 600,000 distinct CDR3 sequences; 20% were seen once. This sample was taken from a study of T cells in Graves' hyperthyroidism and ophthalmopathy. Notes on the study in general: Progression to ophthalmopathy was predicted a median of roughly 6.5 months early. Most clonotypes expanded in the thyroid (above 0.001) were also present in blood.

The germline CDR1 and CDR2 sequences are LGHNT and FRNRAP. The CDR3 runs 19 residues. The J segment lost 0 bases and the V segment lost 3 bases, leaving 10 bases of the junction unmatched. The chain joins TRBV12-5 to TRBJ2-2; 10 nucleotides agree with TRBD1. This clonotype was sampled from a man younger than 40 with Graves' ophthalmopathy. Sample: blood. The CDR3 region is CASGFLLGQGTPNTGELFF. The CDR3 DNA is TGTGCTAGTGGTTTCCTTCTGGGACAGGGGACCCCGAACACCGGGGAGCTGTTTTTT.